A single sample is the source of the 3 T cell receptor beta chains below, sequenced in a study of blood T cells in healthy people across ages. The second PCR ran roughly 7 to 12 cycles with a sample-barcoded 5' primer and J-beta primers. TCRdb recomputed calls from the 5' RACE reads with MiXCR, one row per CDR3 protein. The table shows some 800,000 distinct CDR3 sequences, with around 42% occurring only once. Material for sequencing was blood. These receptors originate from a man aged 55 to 70 in good health.

The gene calls are TRBV20-1 and TRBJ1-3, with TRBD1 as a possible D gene (5 bases). Per germline, CDR1 DFQATT and CDR2 SNEGSKA (reference sequence). The V and J ends lost 5 bases and 0 bases respectively, with 11 bases between them. CDR3 length: 14 residues. The CDR3 is CSAAGASSGNTIYF. The CDR3 bases are TGCAGTGCTGCCGGGGCCTCCTCTGGAAACACCATATATTTT.

As to this clonotype: One junction end does not reproduce the germline sequence, and a read error may be involved. The rearrangement links TRBV20-1 to TRBJ1-6; D is unresolved. The CDR3 has 15 residues. Looked up from germline, CDR1 is DFQATT and CDR2 is SNEGSKA (reference sequence). CDR3 bases: TGCAGTGCTAGAGATAGGACCACATATAATTCACCCCCCCACTTT. Amino acid sequence: CSARDRTTYNSPPHF.

The chain couples TRBV6-1 to TRBJ2-7; D unclear. CDR1 and CDR2 from the germline V gene are MNHNS and SASEGT. Between the trimmed V and J ends, which lost 7 bases and 1 base, there was a span of 11 bases. The CDR3 is made up of 13 amino acids. CDR3 sequence: CASTKHGSYEQYF. DNA for the CDR3: TGTGCCAGCACCAAACACGGGTCCTACGAGCAGTACTTC.